The 3 T cell receptor beta chains given below trace back to one sample, sequenced in a study of blood T cells in healthy people across ages. Together with a sample-barcoded 5' primer, a J-beta primer mix was included in a second PCR lasting roughly 7 to 11 cycles. TCRdb reanalysed the 5' RACE reads using MiXCR and keeps one entry per CDR3 protein. The sample has about 1,500,000 distinct CDR3 sequences, 28% seen once. Sequenced sample: blood. The origin of the receptors is a woman aged 25 to 45 in good health.

This clonotype was observed a few times. The genes are TRBV11-2 and TRBJ1-2, with unresolved D. The germline gives CDR1 SGHAT, CDR2 FQNNGV. The CDR3 runs 12 residues. CDR3 sequence (DNA): TGTGCTCTACCGGGGAGCAACTATGGCTACACCTTC. Its protein is CALPGSNYGYTF.

V usage is TRBV5-6 and J usage is TRBJ2-5, with 9 bases aligning to TRBD1. Germline CDR1 and CDR2: SGHDT and YYEEEE. Unmatched junction bases numbered 10, after V lost 2 bases and J lost 5 bases. The CDR3 has 16 residues. CDR3 DNA: TGTGCCAGCAGCTTAGAAGGACAGGGGTCCTGGGAGACCCAGTACTTC. Translating it yields CASSLEGQGSWETQYF.

This clonotype came up once. A read error may be the cause here, since a much bigger clone is one base away. The V and J genes are TRBV6-4 and TRBJ2-1, with D tentatively TRBD2 (6 bases). The DNA end favors TRBJ2-7, so the J call may be wrong. Germline V CDR1 and CDR2: MRHNA, SNTAGT. The CDR3 sequence is 15 residues long. CDR3 bases: TGTGCCAGCAGTATTCGAGCGGGCTACAACAATGAGCAGTACTTC. Amino acids: CASSIRAGYNNEQYF.